This T cell receptor (beta chain) was observed in a study of vaccination and CD4 T cells after COVID-19 (dated by TCRdb to between 2020 and 2023). For context, the study as a whole: In the convalescent cohort there were six males and four females, among whom were two Hispanic individuals, seven Caucasians, two Asians and one multiracial person. Two doses of either the Pfizer-BioNTech BNT162b2 vaccine (n=8) or the Moderna mRNA-1273 vaccine (n=2) were administered to participants. As controls, cultures received a CEFX viral epitope pool (the positive control), an HIV-1 Nef peptide pool (the negative control), or no peptide at all. Post-COVID blood samples from convalescent patients were collected a median of roughly 100 days after diagnosis, with a range of roughly 30 to 170 days. In 10 COVID-19 convalescent patients and a handful of infection-naive healthy vaccine recipients, researchers compared the spike-specific CD4+ TCR repertoire from before mRNA vaccination with the repertoire from after. Post-vaccine blood samples were obtained a median of approximately 74 days after the second vaccine dose, with a range of 14 to 241 days. The cultures were stimulated with overlapping spike peptide pools from SARS-CoV-2 and from the common cold coronaviruses HCoV-NL63, HCoV-OC43 and HCoV-229E. In an earlier paper using these donors, memory CD4+ T cell crossreactivity between SARS-CoV-2 and common cold coronavirus spike proteins was assessed at the TCR clonotype level. Overall study results and their limits: In convalescent patients, nearly all vaccine-specific clones (304 of 307) were found to be mono-reactive for SARS-CoV-2 spike rather than cross-reactive with common cold coronaviruses. Among convalescent patients, a median about 90% of the SARS-CoV-2-reactive clones seen after vaccination appeared only after vaccination, which suggests priming specific to the vaccine. The number of convalescent patients in the study was relatively small, and the study did not examine early timepoints following natural infection. An increase in the median number of SARS-CoV-2-reactive clonotypes from 20 to 25 after infection to 38 after vaccination was observed, but the change was not found to be significant.

This clonotype turned up a few times. What this receptor recognizes is not known. No base qualities exist here, and no much larger clone lies one base off it. The germline V end is reduced by 6 bases and the J end by 8 bases; junction bases left unmatched: 7. From the cysteine through the phenylalanine, the CDR3 covers 13 amino acids. Here the CDR3 DNA is all that survives: 39 bases in frame from base 1. Taken from the germline V gene (reference sequence), the CDR1 and CDR2 loops are WNHNN and SYGVQD. Receptors were amplified or captured by PCR. TCR sequencing of DNA from cultured CD4+ T cells used the Oncomine TCR Beta short-read assay at the Johns Hopkins FTIC core. The QIAamp micro DNA kit was used to extract genomic DNA from the cultured CD4+ T cells. Oncomine TCR Beta libraries from cultured CD4+ T cells were pooled using unique dual indexes and sequenced on an Illumina iSeq 100. For the original study's pipeline: Non-productive sequences were filtered out, and CDR3s that did not start with C, did not end with F or W, or were shorter than 7 amino acids were discarded. The MANAFEST web application was used to identify antigen-specific clonotypes by comparing peptide-stimulated wells against reference wells and other culture wells. An FDR below 0.05, an odds ratio above 5, and a productive frequency above 0.1% in at least two of three replicate wells were required for clones to be considered positive. Clonotypes that were significantly expanded in both SARS-CoV-2 spike wells and at least one common cold coronavirus spike condition were defined as cross-reactive. CDR3 homology was assessed with Levenshtein distances (stringdist) and unrooted phylogenetic trees (ape) in R version 3.6.1. The public sequencing data were trimmed at Q25 with fastp and processed into clonotypes with MiXCR by TCRdb, which kept only in-frame beta chains. CDR3 protein duplicates are merged, each entry listing the most common genes and DNA. These V and J calls are TCRdb output, not the study's own analysis. The sample contains 7,000 to 7,500 distinct CDR3 sequences, around 37% of them found a single time. The ten largest account for roughly 19% of the sample.

What the treatment or condition label conveys for this sample: approximately 9-day PBMC culture with coronavirus spike peptide pools or control peptides (ViraFEST assay). CD4+ T cells from unexposed donors were collected before the COVID-19 pandemic (2011-2018). The study used the ViraFEST assay, which expanded antigen-specific T cells with peptide pools and then identified expanded clonotypes by TCR sequencing. Approximately 2.1 million PBMCs per well were cultured in IMDM with about 5% human AB serum and about 9.2 IU/ml IL-2, plus 10 ug/ml peptide pools. On days 3 and 7, half of the culture medium was replaced with fresh IL-2-containing medium. CD4+ T cells were isolated after 10 days of culture through negative selection using the EasySep CD4+ T cell isolation kit. As cell numbers permitted, CD4+ T cells from unexposed donors were tested for reactivity to SARS-CoV-2 S and N and to four common cold coronavirus spike pools. PBMCs were separated from whole blood using Ficoll-Paque Plus gradient centrifugation and then either used fresh or cryopreserved at -140C. Each culture condition was generally run in triplicate wells. Leukapheresis product for the unexposed donors was purchased commercially.

Source material: CD4+ T cells from blood, cultured in vitro. This TCR was sampled from a human donor in good health. The rearranged segments are TRBV10-1 and TRBJ1-5, with 7 bases in between that match TRBD1. The CDR3 sequence is CASSMTGLEPQHF. The nucleotides are TGCGCCAGCAGCATGACAGGGCTAGAGCCCCAGCATTTT.